This T cell receptor (beta chain) was found in a study of blood T cell repertoires in COVID-19. The table came from immunoSEQ multiplex PCR; TCRdb's copy has only in-frame clones and leaves some out. The profile shows over 450,000 clones, approximately 88% of them singletons. CDR3 length: 15 residues. Germline lookup yields CDR1 MNHEY and CDR2 SVGEGT. Trimming left V 4 bases short and J 7 bases short, with 17 bases between. Sequenced: peripheral blood. The sequence came from a woman between 45 and 65 years old with COVID-19, enrolled during active disease. V and J are TRBV6-2 or TRBV6-3 and TRBJ2-1, with a possible D match to TRBD2 (7 bases). For the CDR3, the DNA is TGTGCCAGCAGTTTACAGAGGGGGGGCCTTAATGAGCAGTTCTTC. Protein: CASSLQRGGLNEQFF.